This T cell receptor beta chain was retrieved from a study of PD-L1 blockade in urothelial cancer. Study summary: Starting around 2014, patients were given atezolizumab (1,200 mg intravenously every 3 weeks). Blood gave a median around 150,000 T cells. Regarding the study as a whole: Patients who had durable benefit saw their tumor-associated blood clones expand more at 3 weeks.

Worth noting for this clone: Its antigen is unidentified.

Trimming took 4 bases from V and 2 from J, leaving 11 bases between them. The V gene's germline CDR1 is KGHSH and CDR2 LQKENI. The CDR3 is 14 residues long. Here immunoSEQ multiplex PCR was the method, and the copy in TCRdb shows in-frame clones only, minus some. Of about 88,000 clones detected, 90% to 95% appear once; the ten largest clones hold 9.4%. This clonotype was obtained from a man between 60 and 75 years old with urothelial cancer. Sequenced here: PBMCs, sampled around atezolizumab (anti-PD-L1) treatment. This rearrangement joins TRBV18 to TRBJ1-1; TRBD1 might be the D (6 bases). CDR3 amino acids: CASSRGQGNTEAFF. CDR3 nucleotides: TGTGCCAGCTCACGGGGGCAGGGTAACACTGAAGCTTTCTTT.